These 20 T cell receptor beta chains originate from one sample sequenced in a study of T-cell reconstitution after alpha-beta-depleted transplantation in children. Preparation of the TCRbeta library used unique molecular identifiers. TCRdb analysed the PCR reads with MiXCR anew, one entry per CDR3 protein. Of about 72,000 distinct CDR3 sequences in the sample, about 6.7% were seen once. Sequenced material: PBMCs from the stem cell graft donor, taken from the stem cell graft. These receptors were obtained from a human donor who donated a stem cell graft to a child with acute lymphoblastic leukemia.

The chain has TRBV12-3 or TRBV12-4 and TRBJ2-7, with TRBD1 as a possible D gene (6 bases). This CDR3 is built from 18 residues. The V and J ends lost 3 bases and 2 bases respectively, with 23 bases between them. CDR3 bases: TGTGCCAGCAGTTTGGGAGACAAGGGGGTAAAACGGGCCTACGAGCAGTACTTC. Protein product: CASSLGDKGVKRAYEQYF.

The table lists this clonotype with many counts. CDR3 DNA: TGTGCCAGCAGTCCCACTCCGGGACTGGGGAGTTTGACCCAGTACTTC. Residues: CASSPTPGLGSLTQYF. V gene TRBV7-2 combines with J gene TRBJ2-5, with D perhaps matching TRBD2 (6 bases). The CDR3 spans 16 residues. Deletions cut 6 bases from V and 7 bases from J, with 24 bases between. In germline, CDR1 is SGHTA, CDR2 FQGNSA.

This clonotype was seen only a few times. The CDR3 nucleotides are TGTGCCAGCAGCTTATCCGGGGACATTCAGTACTTC. It codes for CASSLSGDIQYF. The rearrangement joins TRBV7-9 to TRBJ2-4; maybe TRBD2 (5 bases). The CDR3 contains 12 residues. Trimming stripped 2 bases from V and 8 bases from J, with 7 bases between. Germline CDR1 and CDR2: SEHNR and FQNEAQ (reference sequence).

V gene TRBV5-4 combines with J gene TRBJ2-3; D gene uncertain. Germline CDR1 SGHNT, CDR2 YYREEE (reference sequence). V lost 0 bases to trimming and J lost 4 bases, with 9 bases between them. This CDR3 is 14 amino acids long. The chain's CDR3 is CASSLGGSPDTQYF. CDR3 DNA: TGTGCCAGCAGCTTGGGAGGTAGTCCAGATACGCAGTATTTT. The full variable domain, rest sourced from reference TRBV5-4 and TRBJ2-3, is ETGVTQSPTHLIKTRGQQVTLRCSSQSGHNTVSWYQQALGQGPQFIFQYYREEENGRGNFPPRFSGLQFPNYSSELNVNALELDDSALYLCASSLGGSPDTQYFGPGTRLTVL.

The chain links TRBV18 to TRBJ1-1; D ambiguous. This CDR3 is built from 14 residues. Between the trimmed V and J ends, which lost 6 bases and 1 base, there was a span of 12 bases. The germline V gene has CDR1 KGHSH and CDR2 LQKENI. CDR3: CASSLGIGNTEAFF. The CDR3 bases are TGTGCCAGCTCTCTGGGAATTGGGAACACTGAAGCTTTCTTT.

This clonotype came up many times. The chain joins TRBV12-3 or TRBV12-4 to TRBJ1-5; unclear D gene. V was clipped by 7 bases and J by 6 bases, with 16 bases between them. The CDR3 length is 14 residues. In DNA form, the CDR3 reads TGTGCCAGCACAACGGGGTCGGGAATTCAGCCCCAGCATTTT. Residues: CASTTGSGIQPQHF.

As DNA, the CDR3 is TGCGCCAGCAGCTCGAACCTATACGAGCAGTACTTC. Encoded protein: CASSSNLYEQYF. The chain employs TRBV5-1 and TRBJ2-7; no firm D call. The V end was cut by 3 bases, the J end by 4 bases, with 8 bases between. Germline values: CDR1 SGHRS, CDR2 YFSETQ. The CDR3 contains 12 residues.

The table lists this clonotype with many counts. The chain couples TRBV29-1 to TRBJ2-7; 10 nucleotides line up with TRBD1. The CDR3 extends over 14 amino acids. In germline, CDR1 is SQVTM, CDR2 ANQGSEA. V was clipped by 4 bases and J by 5 bases; unmatched bases: 8. The CDR3 region is CSVVNPGTGDEQYF. CDR3 sequence (DNA): TGCAGCGTTGTAAACCCCGGGACAGGGGACGAGCAGTACTTC.

This clonotype was found many times. The CDR3 coding sequence is TGTGCCAGCAGTTACGGGCAGGGGGCGATAGGTCAGCCCCAGCATTTT. This sequence encodes CASSYGQGAIGQPQHF. The gene calls are TRBV6-5 and TRBJ1-5, with 8 nucleotides matching TRBD1. The CDR3 has 16 residues. Trimming took 2 bases from V and 6 from J; bases not matched to a gene: 9. Germline values: CDR1 MNHEY, CDR2 SVGAGI.

This clonotype was detected ten times or more. The J gene is TRBJ1-1, the V gene TRBV20-1; D might be TRBD1 (6 bases). The CDR3 is made up of 17 amino acids. Germline V CDR1 and CDR2: DFQATT, SNEGSKA (reference sequence). The V end lost 0 bases, the J end lost 4 bases, and 21 bases lay between the germline ends. CDR3: CSARDEASGQLGTEAFF. The DNA for the CDR3 is TGCAGTGCTAGAGATGAGGCTAGCGGACAGCTGGGCACTGAAGCTTTCTTT.

This clonotype was picked up a small number of times. The rearrangement links TRBV19 to TRBJ2-7; D unresolved. Trimming shortened V by 4 bases and J by 3 bases, and 7 bases separated the two germline ends. The germline V gene encodes CDR1 LNHDA and CDR2 SQIVND (reference sequence). CDR3 length: 12 residues. The CDR3 DNA follows: TGTGCCAGTAGTACCGGCGACTACGAGCAGTACTTC. Amino acids: CASSTGDYEQYF.

This clonotype has at least ten counts. This rearrangement joins TRBV11-2 to TRBJ1-1; no clear D. CDR3 length: 13 residues. Germline lookup yields CDR1 SGHAT and CDR2 FQNNGV. The ends were cut back, 3 bases at V and 1 base at J, with 6 bases in the middle. CDR3 residues: CASSFDENTEAFF. CDR3 nucleotides: TGTGCCAGCAGCTTCGACGAGAACACTGAAGCTTTCTTT. Combining the CDR3 with reference TRBV11-2 and TRBJ1-1 gives the whole variable domain EAGVAQSPRYKIIEKRQSVAFWCNPISGHATLYWYQQILGQGPKLLIQFQNNGVVDDSQLPKDRFSAERLKGVDSTLKIQPAKLEDSAVYLCASSFDENTEAFFGQGTRLTVV.

In this sample, this clonotype turned up many times. The rearrangement links TRBV6-6 to TRBJ2-7; D gene uncertain. The V gene lost 5 bases and the J gene lost 0 bases, with 20 bases spanning the gap. Germline values: CDR1 MNHNY, CDR2 SVGAGI (reference sequence). The CDR3 loop spans 17 amino acids. The CDR3 is CASSLLFALTNSYEQYF. The CDR3 bases are TGTGCCAGCAGTCTTTTATTCGCACTTACTAACTCCTACGAGCAGTACTTC.

This chain connects TRBV11-3 to TRBJ2-1; D is unclear. V was shortened by 1 base and J by 10 bases, with 11 bases between the two germline ends. Germline V gene data show CDR1 as SGHNT and CDR2 as YENEEA. This CDR3 spans 13 amino acids. The CDR3 spells CASSLGPGAEQFF. DNA for the CDR3: TGTGCCAGCAGCTTAGGACCGGGCGCAGAGCAGTTCTTC.

This clonotype was counted at least ten times. The chain uses TRBV29-1 and TRBJ2-7; 9 bases line up with TRBD1. The J segment lost 0 bases and the V segment lost 4 bases, leaving 1 base of the junction unmatched. This CDR3 is 13 amino acids long. Germline assignment: CDR1 SQVTM and CDR2 ANQGSEA. CDR3 amino acids: CSVGDRVSYEQYF. Written as DNA, the CDR3 is TGCAGCGTTGGGGACAGGGTCTCCTACGAGCAGTACTTC.

This clonotype was recorded many times. This chain links TRBV11-2 with TRBJ1-1; D is unclear. The CDR3 is 14 residues long. V was clipped by 4 bases and J by 11 bases, with 20 bases between them. Germline loops: CDR1 SGHAT, CDR2 FQNNGV. CDR3 region: CASSSPGASGGAFF. The CDR3, as DNA: TGTGCCAGCAGCTCCCCTGGAGCTTCGGGTGGTGCTTTCTTT.

This clonotype was recorded at least ten times. This chain joins TRBV5-1 and TRBJ2-1; D is tentatively TRBD1 or TRBD2 (5 bases each). Trimming pared 3 bases from V and 0 bases from J, leaving 13 bases between. CDR3 length: 16 amino acids. The germline V gene encodes CDR1 SGHRS and CDR2 YFSETQ. The CDR3 protein is CASSWGSGGSYNEQFF. CDR3 DNA sequence: TGCGCCAGCAGCTGGGGGAGTGGGGGCTCCTACAATGAGCAGTTCTTC.

This clonotype was seen ten or more times. The gene calls are TRBV12-3 or TRBV12-4 and TRBJ2-2; TRBD1 matches at 8 bases. The ends lost 7 bases at V and 2 bases at J; junction bases unmatched: 6. This CDR3 spans 15 amino acids. The CDR3 DNA sequence: TGTGCCAGCATTATGACAGGGGTAAACACCGGGGAGCTGTTTTTT. Amino acids: CASIMTGVNTGELFF.

This clonotype was recorded many times. The rearrangement joins TRBV29-1 to TRBJ1-1; a weak D match, TRBD1 (6 bases). This CDR3 has 12 amino acids. Germline V gives CDR1 SQVTM, CDR2 ANQGSEA. Trimming took off 2 bases at V and 3 bases at J, with 7 bases between the two ends. The CDR3 loop reads CSVEQGYTEAFF. DNA of the CDR3: TGCAGCGTTGAACAGGGGTACACTGAAGCTTTCTTT.

This clonotype was found many times. The chain has TRBV7-8 and TRBJ1-5; D is unclear. Trimming cost V 7 bases and J 3 bases, with 13 bases left between them. This CDR3 spans 14 amino acids. Germline lookup yields CDR1 SGHVS and CDR2 FQNEAQ. CDR3 residues: CASTSGRNNQPQHF. The CDR3 region has the DNA TGTGCCAGCACCTCAGGACGGAACAATCAGCCCCAGCATTTT.